This entry lists 21 T cell receptor beta chains sequenced from one sample in a study of T cell responses to AZD1222 COVID-19 vaccine (dated by TCRdb to about 2021). The method behind the library was the immunoSEQ multiplex PCR assay. TCRdb's version of the immuneACCESS table is confined to in-frame rearrangements and falls short of the full clone set. An unresolved V gene accounts for under half of the shortfall where checked; the remainder is of unknown origin. For this sample the table gives 75,000 to 100,000 clones, of which around 90% were detected only once. The ten top clones hold about 6% of the sample. Interpreted using the paper, the time point label stands for: baseline before first vaccination. Sequencing used peripheral blood, obtained on day 0 of AZD1222 vaccination. The receptors come from an adult in good health.

This sequence joins TRBV28 and TRBJ1-2, with 10 bases fitting TRBD1. V lost 4 bases to trimming and J lost 6 bases; unmatched junction nucleotides: 5. CDR3 length: 14 residues. CDR1 is MDHEN and CDR2 is SYDVKM in the germline V gene. The CDR3 sequence: CASSSQGQGNGYTF. CDR3 in DNA: TGTGCCAGCAGTTCCCAGGGACAGGGGAATGGCTACACCTTC.

This clone was seen just once. V is TRBV6-5 and J is TRBJ2-7, with TRBD1 matching over 8 bases. Per germline, CDR1 MNHEY and CDR2 SVGAGI. This CDR3 spans 15 amino acids. Unmatched junction bases numbered 10, after V lost 6 bases and J lost 3 bases. As DNA, the CDR3 is TGTGCCAGCAGCGTACAGGGGGGCCCTTTCTACGAGCAGTACTTC. It specifies CASSVQGGPFYEQYF.

V gene TRBV28 combines with J gene TRBJ2-7; tentatively, D is TRBD2 (5 bases). The CDR3 has 15 amino acids. The germline gives CDR1 MDHEN, CDR2 SYDVKM. Trimming took off 4 bases at V and 7 bases at J, with 20 bases between the two ends. CDR3 protein: CASSSVGVGKWEQYF. The CDR3 DNA is TGTGCCAGCAGTTCGGTCGGGGTCGGTAAGTGGGAGCAGTACTTC.

V usage is TRBV28 and J usage is TRBJ2-1; the D gene is possibly TRBD2 (5 bases). Germline CDR1 is MDHEN and CDR2 is SYDVKM. Trimming left V 9 bases short and J 3 bases short, with 15 bases between. This CDR3 is 14 amino acids long. The CDR3 DNA is TGTGCCAGTAGAGAGGCGGGCAGCTACAATGAGCAGTTCTTC. Its protein product is CASREAGSYNEQFF. The whole variable domain, filled in from reference TRBV28 and TRBJ2-1, reads DVKVTQSSRYLVKRTGEKVFLECVQDMDHENMFWYRQDPGLGLRLIYFSYDVKMKEKGDIPEGYSVSREKKERFSLILESASTNQTSMYLCASREAGSYNEQFFGPGTRLTVL.

The V gene is TRBV10-1, the J gene TRBJ1-2, with D unresolved. CDR1 and CDR2 (germline): WNHNN, SYGVQD (reference sequence). There are 15 residues in the CDR3. V was trimmed by 7 bases and J by 4 bases, leaving 19 bases between them. The CDR3 nucleotides read TGCGCCAGCAATGTCGGACCCGTTTATGGCTATGGCTACACCTTC. Translating it yields CASNVGPVYGYGYTF.

The chain employs TRBV21-1 and TRBJ1-1. TRBV21-1 is marked as a pseudogene. CDR3 length equals 14 residues. CDR3 in amino acids: CASSKEEGNTEAFF. In nucleotides, the CDR3 is TGTGCCAGCAGCAAGGAAGAGGGGAACACTGAAGCTTTCTTT.

The chain couples TRBV6-4 to TRBJ1-6; TRBD1 matches at 8 bases. The J segment lost 10 bases and the V segment lost 6 bases, leaving 11 bases of the junction unmatched. The CDR3 loop spans 15 amino acids. Germline V gene data show CDR1 as MRHNA and CDR2 as SNTAGT. The CDR3 nucleotides read TGTGCCAGCAGCCCGACAGGGGAGGGTTTCTCACCCCTCCACTTT. It is translated as CASSPTGEGFSPLHF.

This clone appeared a single time. This chain links TRBV6-5 with TRBJ1-6, with D possibly being TRBD1 (6 bases). CDR1 is MNHEY, CDR2 SVGAGI, per germline. Trimming removed 8 bases at V and 10 bases at J, with 12 bases between. The CDR3 extends over 12 amino acids. Here the CDR3 reads CASRSGDSPLHF. The CDR3 DNA is TGTGCCAGCCGATCAGGGGACTCACCCCTCCACTTT.

The chain is built from TRBV27 and TRBJ1-5; 7 positions match TRBD1. The V segment lost 3 bases and the J segment 2 bases; nucleotides outside the gene matches: 4. Per the germline V gene, CDR1 is MNHEY and CDR2 is SMNVEV (reference sequence). This CDR3 is 15 amino acids long. The CDR3 is CASSFNQGGNQPQHF. DNA of the CDR3: TGTGCCAGCAGTTTTAACCAGGGGGGCAATCAGCCCCAGCATTTT.

V usage is TRBV19 and J usage is TRBJ2-2; either TRBD1 or TRBD2 may supply D (5 bases each). The CDR3 covers 13 residues. Germline assignment: CDR1 LNHDA and CDR2 SQIVND (reference sequence). The CDR3 coding sequence is TGTGTGGGGGAAGAAAGATTGACCGGGGAGCTGTTTTTT. Amino acid sequence: CVGEERLTGELFF.

V is TRBV28 and J is TRBJ2-1; no firm D call. This CDR3 comprises 12 residues. V lost 1 base, J lost 10 bases, and 8 bases lay in between. Germline CDR1 and CDR2: MDHEN and SYDVKM. The CDR3 sequence: CASSLSSTEQFF. The CDR3 DNA reads TGTGCCAGCAGTTTATCTTCCACAGAGCAGTTCTTC. The complete variable domain, with remaining parts taken from reference TRBV28 and TRBJ2-1, reads DVKVTQSSRYLVKRTGEKVFLECVQDMDHENMFWYRQDPGLGLRLIYFSYDVKMKEKGDIPEGYSVSREKKERFSLILESASTNQTSMYLCASSLSSTEQFFGPGTRLTVL.

V is TRBV30 and J is TRBJ2-3, with TRBD2 as a possible D gene (5 bases). This CDR3 region has 13 residues. Germline CDR1 is GTSNPN and CDR2 is SVGIG (reference sequence). Trimming shortened V by 4 bases and J by 6 bases, and 14 bases separated the two germline ends. The CDR3 protein is CAWTRRERDTQYF. CDR3 DNA: TGTGCCTGGACCCGCCGTGAGCGGGATACGCAGTATTTT.

The gene calls are TRBV24-1 and TRBJ2-5; 7 nucleotides match TRBD2. Germline V gene data show CDR1 as KGHDR and CDR2 as SFDVKD. V dropped 3 bases and J dropped 5; count of bases not matched to a gene: 8. The CDR3 runs to 15 residues. Here the CDR3 DNA reads TGTGCCACCAGTGATAGCTCGACAGCGGGGGAGACCCAGTACTTC. It translates to CATSDSSTAGETQYF.

The chain joins TRBV4-1 to TRBJ1-1, with D possibly TRBD1 on 5 matching bases. V was pared by 0 bases and J by 9 bases, with 14 bases between. CDR1 and CDR2 (germline): MGHRA, YSYEKL. The CDR3 is 14 amino acids. The CDR3 here is CASSQEYGRDQAFF. CDR3 bases: TGCGCCAGCAGCCAAGAGTACGGCAGGGATCAAGCTTTCTTT.

The chain uses TRBV9 and TRBJ2-1; maybe TRBD2 (6 bases). The CDR3 is 16 amino acids. Trimming stripped 3 bases from V and 4 bases from J, with 17 bases between. Germline V gene data show CDR1 as SGDLS and CDR2 as YYNGEE. Here the CDR3 reads CASSGLLGGEYNEQFF. In nucleotides, the CDR3 is TGTGCCAGCAGCGGTCTCCTGGGGGGAGAATACAATGAGCAGTTCTTC.

The chain carries TRBV28 and TRBJ1-1, with D perhaps matching TRBD1 (6 bases). Germline CDR1 MDHEN, CDR2 SYDVKM. The germline V and J ends were trimmed by 5 bases and 1 base, with 23 bases remaining between them. The CDR3 covers 18 residues. CDR3 DNA: TGTGCCAGCAGTCCCCCCCAGGGGCGGTCAAATTGGAACACTGAAGCTTTCTTT. Encoded protein: CASSPPQGRSNWNTEAFF.

The chain links TRBV29-1 to TRBJ1-5, with D maybe TRBD1 (5 bases). V lost 4 bases, J lost 4 bases, and 11 bases lay in between. From germline, CDR1 is SQVTM and CDR2 ANQGSEA. The CDR3 is made up of 13 amino acids. For the CDR3, the DNA is TGCAGCGTTGGGACCGAGGGGAATCAGCCCCAGCATTTT. Amino acid sequence: CSVGTEGNQPQHF.

V gene TRBV5-1 combines with J gene TRBJ1-6, with D possibly matching TRBD1 (6 bases). In germline, CDR1 is SGHRS, CDR2 YFSETQ. V gave up 4 bases and J gave up 8 bases, with 10 bases separating them. The CDR3 consists of 13 residues. CDR3 amino acids: CASSGGWDSPLHF. CDR3 nucleotides: TGCGCCAGCAGCGGGGGCTGGGATTCACCCCTCCACTTT.

The rearrangement links TRBV28 to TRBJ1-2; D call uncertain. Germline values: CDR1 MDHEN, CDR2 SYDVKM. Trimming removed 3 bases at V and 8 bases at J, with 10 bases between. The CDR3 extends over 12 amino acids. The CDR3 region has the DNA TGTGCCAGCAGTTTGGAGTCCTGGGGCTACACCTTC. Amino acids: CASSLESWGYTF.

The rearrangement links TRBV7-9 to TRBJ2-6, with D perhaps matching TRBD1 (6 bases). V lost 3 bases, J lost 0 bases, and 15 bases lay in between. This CDR3 region has 18 residues. The germline gives CDR1 SEHNR, CDR2 FQNEAQ (reference sequence). Here the CDR3 reads CASSFAVGQLSGANVLTF. The CDR3 DNA sequence: TGTGCCAGCAGCTTTGCGGTAGGACAGCTCTCTGGGGCCAACGTCCTGACTTTC.

The V gene is TRBV10-3, the J gene TRBJ2-4; D perhaps matches TRBD2 (5 bases). The CDR3 spans 13 residues. The V and J ends lost 10 bases and 5 bases respectively, with 15 bases between them. Germline-derived CDR1 and CDR2 are ENHRY and SYGVKD. The CDR3 DNA follows: TGTGCCACGCCCCGCCGGGGTGAAAACATTCAGTACTTC. Its translation is CATPRRGENIQYF.